Below, 31 T cell receptor beta chains from the same sample are listed, as sequenced in a study of post-analysis software for immune sequencing data. Study results and limitations: A few TRBV segments were significantly more frequent in patients than in controls. TRBV5-6, TRBV5-1 and TRBV20-1 were among these segments.

These receptors have no identified antigens. Every TCR beta cDNA library bore unique molecular identifiers. From the PCR reads, TCRdb called clonotypes with MiXCR, one entry per CDR3 protein. The sample shows about 460,000 distinct CDR3 sequences, roughly 45% of them seen only once. Material: blood. These receptors originate from a girl aged 10 to 17 with multiple sclerosis.

Worth noting for this clonotype: Mismatch with germline at one junction end may stem from a read error. DNA of the CDR3: TGTGCCATCAGTGACTTATCATGGGGCGAAAAACGGTTTTTT. Translation gives CAISDLSWGEKRFF. The chain carries TRBV10-3 and TRBJ1-4; a possible D gene is TRBD1 (5 bases). The CDR3 runs 14 residues. Germline V gene lookup returns CDR1 ENHRY and CDR2 SYGVKD.

V is TRBV12-3 or TRBV12-4 and J is TRBJ2-5, with D hard to call. Trimming pared 3 bases from V and 3 bases from J, leaving 14 bases between. The CDR3 is made up of 15 amino acids. The CDR3 region is CASSFSWGTEETQYF. The CDR3 DNA is TGTGCCAGCAGTTTTTCGTGGGGAACCGAAGAGACCCAGTACTTC.

The chain joins TRBV7-9 to TRBJ2-1; D possibly corresponds to TRBD1 (6 bases). Per the germline V gene, CDR1 is SEHNR and CDR2 is FQNEAQ (reference sequence). The CDR3 sequence is 13 residues long. V lost 8 bases, J lost 2 bases, and 10 bases lay in between. DNA of the CDR3: TGTGCCAGCGGCAGGGACACCTACAATGAGCAGTTCTTC. Amino acids: CASGRDTYNEQFF.

The sample holds a few counts of this clonotype. The genes are TRBV2 and TRBJ2-1; 8 bases agree with TRBD1. The ends lost 6 bases at V and 6 bases at J; junction bases unmatched: 4. The CDR3 runs 13 residues. Germline V gene sequence: CDR1 SNHLY, CDR2 FYNNEI. CDR3 amino acids: CASRGGQGNEQFF. The DNA of the CDR3 is TGTGCCAGCAGGGGAGGACAGGGCAATGAGCAGTTCTTC.

This chain links TRBV7-9 with TRBJ2-7, with a tentative D call TRBD1 (5 bases). Per germline, CDR1 SEHNR and CDR2 FQNEAQ (reference sequence). With 2 bases removed from V and 5 bases from J, the gap between germline ends came to 16 bases. This CDR3 is 15 amino acids long. The CDR3 here is CASSLTAQGRNEQYF. In DNA form, the CDR3 reads TGTGCCAGCAGCTTAACGGCTCAGGGAAGGAACGAGCAGTACTTC.

Turning to this clonotype: A read error may produce the germline difference seen at one junction end. The chain combines TRBV10-3 with TRBJ1-5, with a possible D match to TRBD1 (6 bases). Germline CDR1 reads ENHRY; CDR2 reads SYGVKD. The CDR3 has 15 residues. The CDR3 nucleotides read TGTGCTATCAGTGAGTCAGGGGCCGGTAGTTGGACCCGGCATTTT. This encodes CAISESGAGSWTRHF.

This clonotype showed up just a few times. The V gene is TRBV28, the J gene TRBJ1-3; D gene ambiguous. Between the trimmed V and J ends, which lost 4 bases and 0 bases, there was a span of 7 bases. Germline V gene sequence: CDR1 MDHEN, CDR2 SYDVKM. The CDR3 totals 14 residues. The CDR3 DNA follows: TGTGCCAGCAGTTATTTGACCTCTGGAAACACCATATATTTT. Protein product: CASSYLTSGNTIYF. The full variable domain, in which reference TRBV28 and TRBJ1-3 provide the parts outside the CDR3, is DVKVTQSSRYLVKRTGEKVFLECVQDMDHENMFWYRQDPGLGLRLIYFSYDVKMKEKGDIPEGYSVSREKKERFSLILESASTNQTSMYLCASSYLTSGNTIYFGEGSWLTVV.

A single count supports this clonotype. The CDR3: CASSQDGSGGKQFF. The DNA for the CDR3 is TGTGCCAGCAGCCAAGATGGAAGCGGGGGGAAGCAGTTCTTC. The chain uses TRBV3-1 and TRBJ2-1; 9 nucleotides agree with TRBD2. Germline V gene sequence: CDR1 LGHDT, CDR2 YNNKEL (reference sequence). The V gene end was trimmed by 0 bases and the J gene end by 11 bases; junction bases not matched to a gene: 5. This CDR3 region has 14 residues.

The V gene is TRBV28, the J gene TRBJ2-3; TRBD2 aligns across 15 bases. Germline CDR1 is MDHEN and CDR2 is SYDVKM. The CDR3 has 19 residues. Trimming removed 5 bases from V and 5 bases from J; junction bases left unmatched: 14. The CDR3 DNA follows: TGTGCCAGCAGTCTGTCGTGGGGACTAGCGGGAGGCTTGGTAGATACGCAGTATTTT. This sequence encodes CASSLSWGLAGGLVDTQYF.

This clonotype has more than one count but fewer than ten. The gene calls are TRBV20-1 and TRBJ1-1; 7 nucleotides match TRBD1. CDR3 size: 13 residues. From germline, CDR1 is DFQATT and CDR2 SNEGSKA (reference sequence). J was trimmed by 0 bases and V by 6 bases; bases with no gene match: 4. The CDR3 nucleotides are TGCAGTGCCGGACAGGATTTGAACACTGAAGCTTTCTTT. It yields the protein CSAGQDLNTEAFF.

This clonotype was found a few times. The CDR3 spells CASSFTLAGGSETQYF. The CDR3 region has the DNA TGTGCCAGCAGTTTTACACTAGCGGGAGGGTCGGAGACCCAGTACTTC. The V and J genes are TRBV28 and TRBJ2-7, with 13 bases identical to TRBD2. Gene TRBJ2-5 matches the end of the DNA better, so the J call may be wrong. This CDR3 is built from 16 residues. The V gene's germline CDR1 is MDHEN and CDR2 SYDVKM.

The chain recombines TRBV12-1 with TRBJ2-3; the table's D call, TRBD1, was not checked against the DNA. TRBV12-1 is a documented pseudogene. The length of the CDR3 is 16 residues. The chain's CDR3 is CASSGPSGQGGDTRYF. The DNA for the CDR3 is TGTGCCAGCAGCGGCCCCTCGGGACAGGGAGGAGATACGCGGTATTTT.

This chain connects TRBV6-2 or TRBV6-3 to TRBJ2-5; 11 bases are shared with TRBD1. From germline, CDR1 is MNHEY and CDR2 SVGEGT. With V trimmed by 5 bases and J by 2 bases, 10 bases remained unmatched. The CDR3 totals 17 residues. Here the CDR3 DNA reads TGTGCCAGCAGTCGTACCCTGGGGGACAGGGGGCAAGAGACCCAGTACTTC. Its translation: CASSRTLGDRGQETQYF.

This clonotype occurred a few times. The rearrangement joins TRBV7-3 to TRBJ1-5, with a possible D match to TRBD1 (6 bases). Per the germline V gene, CDR1 is SGHTA and CDR2 is FQGTGA. Trimming removed 3 bases from V and 6 bases from J, with 15 bases in between. This CDR3 is 15 amino acids long. The CDR3 DNA reads as TGTGCCAGCAGCTTGGGGGCAGGGTCGGGTCAGCCCCAGCATTTT. Protein sequence: CASSLGAGSGQPQHF. The full variable domain, its missing parts supplied by reference TRBV7-3 and TRBJ1-5, is GAGVSQTPSNKVTEKGKYVELRCDPISGHTALYWYRQSLGQGPEFLIYFQGTGAADDSGLPNDRFFAVRPEGSVSTLKIQRTERGDSAVYLCASSLGAGSGQPQHFGDGTRLSIL.

This chain joins TRBV6-6 and TRBJ1-1; D gene uncertain. CDR3 length: 12 residues. The germline V gene has CDR1 MNHNY and CDR2 SVGAGI (reference sequence). V was pared by 2 bases and J by 3 bases, with 4 bases between. The CDR3 loop reads CASSYSYTEAFF. The CDR3 nucleotides are TGTGCCAGCAGTTACAGCTACACTGAAGCTTTCTTT.

This clonotype was observed at least ten times. The gene calls are TRBV12-3 or TRBV12-4 and TRBJ2-4; no definite D call. V lost 5 bases and J 7 bases, leaving 15 bases between the germline ends. This CDR3 contains 14 residues. The CDR3 region is CASSPLRTDNIQYF. In nucleotides, the CDR3 is TGTGCCAGCAGTCCTCTGCGGACCGACAACATTCAGTACTTC.

This clonotype occurred a few times. The chain uses TRBV5-4 and TRBJ2-5; tentatively, D is TRBD1 (5 bases). V was shortened by 9 bases and J by 0 bases, with 15 bases between the two germline ends. This CDR3 is 14 amino acids long. The V gene's germline CDR1 is SGHNT and CDR2 YYREEE (reference sequence). The CDR3 DNA follows: TGTGCCACCCCTGCCCCAGGGAACCAAGAGACCCAGTACTTC. Its protein product is CATPAPGNQETQYF.

The chain is built from TRBV29-1 and TRBJ2-3; D gene ambiguous. V was clipped by 7 bases and J by 5 bases, with 7 bases between them. The CDR3 is 10 amino acids. In germline, CDR1 is SQVTM, CDR2 ANQGSEA. CDR3 sequence: CSGVRDTQYF. In DNA, the CDR3 is TGCAGCGGAGTACGAGATACGCAGTATTTT.

A few counts support this clonotype. This chain links TRBV5-6 with TRBJ2-5; D uncertain. The CDR3 runs to 14 residues. CDR1 and CDR2 from the germline V gene are SGHDT and YYEEEE. The V gene lost 3 bases and the J gene lost 5 bases, with 14 bases spanning the gap. Here the CDR3 DNA reads TGTGCCAGCAGCTCCACCCTGGAATGGGAGACCCAGTACTTC. Its protein is CASSSTLEWETQYF.

The chain uses TRBV4-1 and TRBJ2-1; a possible D gene is TRBD2 (6 bases). This CDR3 spans 13 amino acids. V was clipped by 1 base and J by 7 bases, with 8 bases between them. Germline V gives CDR1 MGHRA, CDR2 YSYEKL. This CDR3 reads CASSQGLENEQFF. The CDR3 DNA follows: TGCGCCAGCAGCCAAGGACTAGAGAATGAGCAGTTCTTC.

The chain links TRBV28 to TRBJ2-1; D perhaps matches TRBD1 (7 bases). Germline CDR1 MDHEN, CDR2 SYDVKM. CDR3 size: 13 residues. CDR3 region: CEAGGGGYNEQFF. CDR3 in DNA: TGTGAGGCAGGGGGAGGTGGATACAATGAGCAGTTCTTC.

The chain couples TRBV2 to TRBJ2-1; D perhaps matches TRBD2 (6 bases). Germline loops: CDR1 SNHLY, CDR2 FYNNEI. V lost 6 bases and J lost 5, with 14 bases in between. CDR3 length equals 14 residues. The CDR3, as DNA: TGTGCCAGCAGCGACACGGGACTCAACAATGAGCAGTTCTTC. Its translation is CASSDTGLNNEQFF.

Notes on this clonotype: Compared with germline, one end of the junction differs, possibly owing to a read error. The V and J genes are TRBV9 and TRBJ2-1; 14 bases line up with TRBD2. CDR3 length equals 15 residues. The germline gives CDR1 SGDLS, CDR2 YYNGEE. CDR3 bases: TGTGCTAGCAGCGGGGGGACTAGCGGGAGATGGGAGCAGTTCTTC. Encoded protein: CASSGGTSGRWEQFF.

This clonotype appeared once. The CDR3 DNA reads as TGTGCCAGCAGCCAAAGCAGGGGTCGGGACACAGATACGCAGTATTTT. Translated, it gives CASSQSRGRDTDTQYF. This chain connects TRBV14 to TRBJ2-3; possible D gene TRBD1, 6 bases. CDR1 is SGHDN and CDR2 is FVKESK in the germline V gene. This CDR3 contains 16 residues. Between the trimmed V and J ends, which lost 2 bases and 2 bases, there was a span of 14 bases.

This clonotype has more than one count but fewer than ten. This sequence joins TRBV6-4 and TRBJ2-1, with D uncertain. The CDR3 loop spans 15 amino acids. Germline loops: CDR1 MRHNA, CDR2 SNTAGT. Trimming removed 2 bases from V and 2 bases from J, with 10 bases in between. For the CDR3, the DNA is TGTGCCAGCAGTGACGGGGATCCCACCTACAATGAGCAGTTCTTC. This translates into CASSDGDPTYNEQFF.

The genes are TRBV6-1 and TRBJ2-5; D is ambiguous. The last part of the DNA fits TRBJ2-7 better; the J call may be wrong. The germline gives CDR1 MNHNS, CDR2 SASEGT. This CDR3 spans 11 amino acids. In DNA, the CDR3 is TGTGCCAGCAGTGAAGGAAGCGAGCAGTACTTC. Translation: CASSEGSEQYF.

This clonotype was seen more than once but under ten times. The rearrangement links TRBV7-6 to TRBJ2-7; maybe TRBD1 (5 bases). CDR1 and CDR2 from the germline V gene are SGHVS and FNYEAQ. Trimming removed 5 bases at V and 6 bases at J, with 14 bases between. The CDR3 is 13 residues long. The CDR3 sequence is CASSPAQGAEQYF. In nucleotides, the CDR3 is TGTGCCAGCAGCCCAGCTCAGGGTGCCGAGCAGTACTTC.

This rearrangement joins TRBV29-1 to TRBJ2-7; either TRBD1 or TRBD2 may fit D (5 bases each). CDR1 SQVTM and CDR2 ANQGSEA come from the germline V gene. The CDR3 totals 13 residues. Trimming took off 6 bases at V and 3 bases at J, with 15 bases between the two ends. CDR3 residues: CSVGPGQSYEQYF. CDR3 DNA: TGCAGCGTGGGGCCGGGGCAGAGCTACGAGCAGTACTTC.

This clonotype was seen a handful of times. CDR3 in amino acids: CASSLAGSAGRETQYF. The CDR3 coding sequence is TGTGCCAGCAGCTTAGCAGGGTCGGCAGGGAGGGAGACCCAGTACTTC. This sequence joins TRBV28 and TRBJ2-5, with D maybe TRBD2 (6 bases). The CDR3 spans 16 residues. The germline gives CDR1 MDHEN, CDR2 SYDVKM. Trimming pared 6 bases from V and 5 bases from J, leaving 22 bases between.

The V gene is TRBV3-1, the J gene TRBJ2-5, with 9 bases aligning to TRBD1. The CDR3 runs 16 residues. CDR1 and CDR2 from the germline V gene are LGHDT and YNNKEL (reference sequence). The V and J ends lost 4 bases and 3 bases, in that order; junction bases with no gene match: 9. The CDR3 DNA sequence: TGTGCCAGCAGCCCGAGACCGGGACAGGGCAAAGAGACCCAGTACTTC. Translating gives CASSPRPGQGKETQYF.

In this sample, this clonotype turned up a few times. The chain carries TRBV12-3 or TRBV12-4 and TRBJ2-1, with D maybe TRBD2 (6 bases). CDR3 length equals 12 residues. The V end was cut by 3 bases, the J end by 12 bases, with 12 bases between. The CDR3 bases are TGTGCCAGCAGTTTGGCGGGGCGCCGGCAGTTCTTC. It specifies CASSLAGRRQFF.